The sequence of this T cell receptor (beta chain) was determined in a study of shared clonotypes between healthy human individuals. Germline-derived CDR1 and CDR2 are ENHRY and SYGVKD. This CDR3 contains 15 residues. V was pared by 0 bases and J by 8 bases, with 13 bases between. Naive CD8 cells lacked CD45RO and underwent positive selection for CCR7, leaving out terminally differentiated effector memory CD45RA+ cells. Some clones are missing from TCRdb's copy, which holds only in-frame ones; the method was immunoSEQ multiplex PCR. The table has around 2,000,000 clones, 85% to 95% seen once. The source of this sequence is a man between 18 and 29 years old in good health. The V gene is TRBV10-3, the J gene TRBJ1-4; maybe TRBD1 (6 bases). The sample was naive CD8+ T cells sorted from blood. CDR3 protein: CAISESQGRLEKLFF. The CDR3 DNA follows: TGTGCCATCAGTGAGTCGCAGGGGCGGCTAGAAAAACTGTTTTTT.